This record looks at one T cell receptor beta chain sequence and its context. What it recognizes is unknown. The data derive from a study of post-analysis software for immune sequencing data. The overall study: Relapsing-remitting, secondary progressive and progressive-relapsing forms made up the multiple sclerosis disease courses. General study points: Strong co-clustering by F measure was seen for same-batch samples. In patients, about five TRBV segments were more frequent than in controls, with TRBV5-6, TRBV5-1 and TRBV20-1 among them.

Prepared TCR beta cDNA libraries contained unique molecular identifiers. Via MiXCR, TCRdb re-called the PCR reads, giving one row per CDR3 protein. The sample contains 350,000 to 500,000 distinct CDR3 sequences, about 39% of which appear only once. Germline CDR1 reads SGHKS; CDR2 reads YYEKEE (reference sequence). The V end was cut by 5 bases, the J end by 6 bases, with 15 bases between. CDR3 size: 14 residues. The chain links TRBV5-5 to TRBJ1-5, with unresolved D. The receptor was isolated from a girl aged 2 to 10 with multiple sclerosis. Source material: blood. Here the CDR3 reads CASRLSPLAQPQHF. As DNA, the CDR3 is TGTGCCAGCAGGTTGTCCCCCCTTGCTCAGCCCCAGCATTTT. The complete variable domain, with remaining parts taken from reference TRBV5-5 and TRBJ1-5, reads DAGVTQSPTHLIKTRGQQVTLRCSPISGHKSVSWYQQVLGQGPQFIFQYYEKEERGRGNFPDRFSARQFPNYSSELNVNALLLGDSALYLCASRLSPLAQPQHFGDGTRLSIL.